This T cell receptor (beta chain) was recorded in a study of T cells in Graves' hyperthyroidism and ophthalmopathy. Study-level results: Blood also showed most of the thyroid clonotypes that were expanded above 0.001.

Notes on this clonotype: What it recognizes is unknown. The germline gene is not matched at one end of the junction; a read error may be the cause.

The germline V gene encodes CDR1 SGHRS and CDR2 YFSETQ. The length of the CDR3 is 14 residues. TCR beta CDR3 sequences were amplified from RNA transcripts. First-round RT-PCR targeting the TCR CDR3 was performed with the HTBI primer set. TCRdb fed the multiplex PCR reads into MiXCR, producing one record per CDR3 protein. There are fewer than 800,000 distinct CDR3 sequences in the sample; roughly 15% occur only once, and around 7.7% lies in the top ten. Sequenced sample: blood. The gene calls are TRBV5-1 and TRBJ2-1; 8 bases are shared with TRBD2. The sequence came from a man aged 18 to 29 with Graves' hyperthyroidism. The CDR3 bases are TGTGCCAGCAGCGGGGGCGGGGCGAACAATGAGCAGTTCTTC. Its protein is CASSGGGANNEQFF.